Sequencing of this TCR beta chain was carried out in a study of blood T cell repertoires in COVID-19. Participants, about 18 to 89 years old, spanned around 25 US areas. Cohort allocation depended upon clinical history that participants reported. This CDR3 contains 15 residues. Germline loops: CDR1 SQVTM, CDR2 ANQGSEA. J was trimmed by 5 bases and V by 1 base; bases with no gene match: 3. Authors' methods: Amplified reference gene primers provided the basis for estimating nucleated cell counts. Profiled with immunoSEQ multiplex PCR; TCRdb holds only in-frame clones, not every one. That table supplies the V and J calls and clone size; D and trimming were determined from the DNA. The repertoire has hundreds of thousands of clones, 85% to 90% of them found once; the top ten carry around 1.3%.

The material sequenced was PBMCs or T cells enriched from blood (not recorded which). This TCR derives from a man aged 30 to 45 who had recovered from COVID-19. This chain connects TRBV29-1 to TRBJ1-4; TRBD1 matches at 11 bases. The CDR3 DNA reads as TGCAGCGTTGAAGGGACAGGGGGCTCCAATGAAAAACTGTTTTTT. It specifies CSVEGTGGSNEKLFF.